This record looks at one TCR beta chain sequence and its context. Its antigen is currently unknown. The PCR contained 60 Vbeta and 13 Jbeta primers. Measured with immunoSEQ multiplex PCR; TCRdb has only the in-frame clones, and not every one. This table has about 130,000 clones, around 82% appearing once. The data were taken from a study of cytomegalovirus exposure and HLA in healthy donors. This CDR3 spans 14 amino acids. The V gene lost 5 bases and the J gene lost 4 bases, with 13 bases spanning the gap. CDR1 is MGHDK, CDR2 SYGVNS, per germline. Study-wide results and caveats: In a later analysis, V- and J-gene trimming of beta chains associated with a DCLRE1C missense variant, replicated independently. Per published accounts, TCR beta sequences correctly predicted the HLA-A and HLA-B alleles of most subjects. An assumption of roughly uniform sequencing depth across donors underlay the presence/absence analyses.

V gene TRBV25-1 combines with J gene TRBJ2-3, with D perhaps matching TRBD2 (7 bases). The receptor comes from a man aged 35 to 55 in good health and CMV-seronegative. Sample: PBMCs. The CDR3 is CASSSGGGADTQYF. The CDR3 DNA is TGTGCCAGCAGTTCGGGGGGCGGGGCAGATACGCAGTATTTT. Using reference TRBV25-1 and TRBJ2-3 for the parts outside the CDR3, the full variable domain is EADIYQTPRYLVIGTGKKITLECSQTMGHDKMYWYQQDPGMELHLIHYSYGVNSTEKGDLSSESTVSRIRTEHFPLTLESARPSHTSQYLCASSSGGGADTQYFGPGTRLTVL.